This TCR beta chain was captured in a study of blood T cells in healthy people across ages. Trimming cost V 5 bases and J 0 bases; bases outside gene matches: 9. Germline V gene sequence: CDR1 SEHNR, CDR2 FQNEAQ (reference sequence). This CDR3 comprises 17 residues. Peripheral blood from each donor was collected in a volume of 8 to 10 milliliters. This clonotype turned up a few times. Combining a sample-barcoded 5' primer with a J-beta primer mix, a second PCR ran for 7 to 11 cycles. The template-switch adaptor was a 5' adaptor with 12 random nucleotides. It tagged each cDNA molecule. TCRdb recomputed calls from the 5' RACE reads with MiXCR, one row per CDR3 protein. The sample includes about 830,000 distinct CDR3 sequences, around 68% of them seen just once.

The chain is built from TRBV7-9 and TRBJ2-7, with 11 bases identical to TRBD2. Sequenced input: blood. The sequence came from a man in his thirties or forties in good health. The chain's CDR3 is CASSPGLAGDSSYEQYF. In DNA, the CDR3 is TGTGCCAGCAGCCCCGGACTAGCGGGTGACAGCTCCTACGAGCAGTACTTC. The variable domain in full, completed from reference TRBV7-9 and TRBJ2-7, reads DTGVSQNPRHKITKRGQNVTFRCDPISEHNRLYWYRQTLGQGPEFLTYFQNEAQLEKSRLLSDRFSAERPKGSFSTLEIQRTEQGDSAMYLCASSPGLAGDSSYEQYFGPGTRLTVT.